This entry lists 15 T cell receptor beta chains sequenced from one sample in a study of T cell responses to AZD1222 COVID-19 vaccine. Assay: immunoSEQ multiplex PCR; the TCRdb copy retains only in-frame clones and omits some. There are about 140,000 clones in the sample; around 94% occur only once, and roughly 9.9% lies in the top ten. This specimen consisted of peripheral blood, obtained 28 days after the second AZD1222 dose. These receptor sequences come from an adult who received the AZD1222 COVID-19 vaccine.

The V and J genes are TRBV5-1 and TRBJ2-7; TRBD2 matches at 10 bases. Germline-derived CDR1 and CDR2 are SGHRS and YFSETQ. V trimming: 1 base; J trimming: 6 bases; junction bases outside the gene matches: 7. This CDR3 comprises 15 residues. Here the CDR3 reads CASSLSPSGGVEQYV. The CDR3 bases are TGCGCCAGCAGCTTGTCACCCAGCGGGGGGGTCGAGCAGTACGTC.

V and J are TRBV4-1 and TRBJ1-2; D may be TRBD1 (5 bases). CDR3 length: 15 amino acids. Germline assignment: CDR1 MGHRA and CDR2 YSYEKL. V was clipped by 1 base and J by 6 bases, with 15 bases between them. This CDR3 is CASSQVSRREDGYTF. For the CDR3, the DNA is TGCGCCAGCAGCCAAGTATCTCGCAGGGAGGATGGCTACACCTTC.

This clone was observed a few times. The chain links TRBV11-2 to TRBJ2-3; D remains unclear. CDR3 length: 14 residues. V was pared by 3 bases and J by 1 base, with 8 bases between. In germline, CDR1 is SGHAT, CDR2 FQNNGV. CDR3 amino acids: CASSFGWGTDTQYF. CDR3 bases: TGTGCCAGCAGCTTTGGCTGGGGCACAGATACGCAGTATTTT.

The chain carries TRBV10-3 and TRBJ1-2, with D perhaps TRBD1 (6 bases). Between the trimmed V and J ends, which lost 3 bases and 8 bases, there was a span of 7 bases. The CDR3 spans 11 residues. Germline-derived CDR1 and CDR2 are ENHRY and SYGVKD. DNA for the CDR3: TGTGCCATCAGTGACAGGGGCGGCTACACCTTC. Translated, it gives CAISDRGGYTF.

This chain joins TRBV19 and TRBJ1-2; D gene unclear. The CDR3 has 15 amino acids. V was trimmed by 8 bases and J by 0 bases, leaving 16 bases between them. The germline V gene encodes CDR1 LNHDA and CDR2 SQIVND (reference sequence). This CDR3 reads CASSEGGAPNYGYTF. The CDR3 coding sequence is TGTGCCAGTTCCGAGGGCGGCGCCCCTAACTATGGCTACACCTTC.

This clone occurred once. This sequence joins TRBV24-1 and TRBJ2-1; TRBD1 matches at 9 bases. The ends lost 4 bases at V and 6 bases at J; junction bases unmatched: 6. The CDR3 covers 15 residues. Germline lookup yields CDR1 KGHDR and CDR2 SFDVKD. CDR3 in amino acids: CATSDPGQGTNEQFF. The CDR3 region has the DNA TGTGCCACCAGTGACCCCGGACAGGGGACCAATGAGCAGTTCTTC.

The V gene is TRBV2, the J gene TRBJ1-2; D not certain. From germline, CDR1 is SNHLY and CDR2 FYNNEI. The ends were cut back, 10 bases at V and 1 base at J, with 13 bases in the middle. CDR3 size: 13 residues. The CDR3 DNA is TGTGCCAAATTAAGCGAGCTTAACTATGGCTACACCTTC. Its protein product is CAKLSELNYGYTF.

This clone was seen a few times. The chain couples TRBV21-1 to TRBJ1-1; the tabulated D call, TRBD1, remains unverified against the DNA. TRBV21-1 is a listed pseudogene. CDR3 length: 14 amino acids. The CDR3 loop is CASSKEGRGTEAFF. In DNA form, the CDR3 reads TGTGCCAGCAGCAAAGAGGGCAGGGGCACTGAAGCTTTCTTT.

In its sample, this clone was seen a few times. This sequence joins TRBV20-1 and TRBJ2-3; D not certain. Germline V lookup: CDR1 DFQATT, CDR2 SNEGSKA (reference sequence). Deletions cut 3 bases from V and 5 bases from J, with 3 bases between. This CDR3 spans 10 amino acids. The CDR3 region has the DNA TGCAGTGCTAGGGGAGATACGCAGTATTTT. This sequence encodes CSARGDTQYF.

The rearrangement uses TRBV2 and TRBJ1-5; D call uncertain. Germline CDR1 and CDR2: SNHLY and FYNNEI. The germline V and J ends were trimmed by 3 bases and 1 base, with 10 bases remaining between them. The CDR3 runs 15 residues. CDR3 in DNA: TGTGCCAGCAGTGAGGCCTTCGGGAGCAATCAGCCCCAGCATTTT. Its translation: CASSEAFGSNQPQHF.

V gene TRBV10-3 combines with J gene TRBJ2-7, with 10 bases identical to TRBD1. The CDR3 contains 12 residues. Losses at the gene ends were 6 bases for V and 6 bases for J; bases not matched to a gene: 2. From germline, CDR1 is ENHRY and CDR2 SYGVKD. As DNA, the CDR3 is TGTGCCATCAGCCGGGACAGGGGCGAGCAGTACGTC. Amino acid sequence: CAISRDRGEQYV.

This chain joins TRBV5-4 and TRBJ1-6; tentatively, D is TRBD1 (5 bases). Between the trimmed V and J ends, which lost 5 bases and 1 base, there was a span of 7 bases. Per germline, CDR1 SGHNT and CDR2 YYREEE (reference sequence). This CDR3 is 14 amino acids long. DNA for the CDR3: TGTGCCAGCAGTCAGGGATCCTATAATTCACCCCTCCACTTT. Its translation: CASSQGSYNSPLHF.

The rearrangement uses TRBV28 and TRBJ1-1; the D is unclear. Trimming took off 4 bases at V and 4 bases at J, with 13 bases between the two ends. There are 14 residues in the CDR3. The germline V gene has CDR1 MDHEN and CDR2 SYDVKM. The CDR3 region is CASSSPLTRTEAFF. The CDR3 DNA is TGTGCCAGCAGTTCACCCCTGACACGCACTGAAGCTTTCTTT.

CDR3: CASSLDGGPETQYF. The CDR3 bases are TGTGCCAGCAGCTTAGACGGTGGGCCGGAGACCCAGTACTTC. The rearrangement uses TRBV7-2 and TRBJ2-5; D not resolved. V shed 1 base and J shed 5 bases, with 11 bases lying between them. The CDR3 extends over 14 amino acids. The germline V gene encodes CDR1 SGHTA and CDR2 FQGNSA.

The chain combines TRBV12-3 or TRBV12-4 with TRBJ2-1; no definite D call. The V gene lost 4 bases and the J gene lost 7 bases, with 5 bases spanning the gap. The CDR3 length is 11 residues. CDR3 residues: CASSWRNEQFF. In nucleotides, the CDR3 is TGTGCCAGCAGTTGGCGGAATGAGCAGTTCTTC.